These 12 T cell receptor beta chains share one sample of origin, sequenced in a study of blood T cells in healthy people across ages. Primed by a sample-barcoded 5' primer and a J-beta primer mix, a second PCR proceeded for roughly 6 to 12 cycles. Using its own MiXCR run on the 5' RACE reads, TCRdb lists one record per CDR3 protein. This sample carries about 600,000 distinct CDR3 sequences, around 48% of them seen once, and the ten largest clones take 20% to 25%. The sample taken for sequencing was blood. Receptors originate from a man older than 75 in good health.

The genes are TRBV20-1 and TRBJ2-1, with TRBD2 matching 12 bases. The CDR3 sequence is 21 residues long. V lost 1 base and J lost 0; bases outside the gene matches: 16. The germline V gene has CDR1 DFQATT and CDR2 SNEGSKA (reference sequence). The CDR3 loop reads CSARGTGATRLAGASYNEQFF. The CDR3 DNA follows: TGCAGTGCTAGAGGGACAGGGGCTACCCGACTAGCGGGGGCCTCCTACAATGAGCAGTTCTTC.

This clonotype was counted between two and nine times. The chain combines TRBV20-1 with TRBJ2-1; the D gene is possibly TRBD2 (6 bases). V lost 0 bases to trimming and J lost 10 bases, with 10 bases between them. The CDR3 spans 12 residues. Germline-derived CDR1 and CDR2 are DFQATT and SNEGSKA (reference sequence). The DNA of the CDR3 is TGCAGTGCTAGAGAGGGCGGGACCGAGCAGTTCTTC. Its translation: CSAREGGTEQFF.

This clonotype was seen only a few times. This rearrangement joins TRBV2 to TRBJ2-5; D is unclear. The germline CDR1 and CDR2 sequences are SNHLY and FYNNEI. V lost 6 bases and J lost 5, with 19 bases in between. The CDR3 has 15 amino acids. In DNA form, the CDR3 reads TGTGCCAGCAGACCCAGTCCTCTAGGTCGGGAGACCCAGTACTTC. Amino acid sequence: CASRPSPLGRETQYF.

In this sample, this clonotype turned up a few times. The rearrangement links TRBV7-9 to TRBJ2-7; possibly TRBD1 or TRBD2 for D (5 bases each). The ends were cut back, 5 bases at V and 2 bases at J, with 13 bases in the middle. Per the germline V gene, CDR1 is SEHNR and CDR2 is FQNEAQ (reference sequence). This CDR3 has 14 amino acids. The CDR3 region has the DNA TGTGCCAGCAGCCATCCGGGACCGACCTACGAGCAGTACTTC. Its translation is CASSHPGPTYEQYF. Together with reference TRBV7-9 and TRBJ2-7, the CDR3 gives the full variable domain: DTGVSQNPRHKITKRGQNVTFRCDPISEHNRLYWYRQTLGQGPEFLTYFQNEAQLEKSRLLSDRFSAERPKGSFSTLEIQRTEQGDSAMYLCASSHPGPTYEQYFGPGTRLTVT.

V gene TRBV2 combines with J gene TRBJ2-5, with TRBD1 matching 8 bases. This CDR3 is 13 amino acids long. The junction had 4 bases not matched to a gene; V was cut back by 5 bases and J by 5 bases. Germline CDR1 SNHLY, CDR2 FYNNEI. As DNA, the CDR3 is TGTGCCAGCAGTTCCGGGACAGGCGAGACCCAGTACTTC. Residues: CASSSGTGETQYF.

In this sample, this clonotype turned up a few times. The rearrangement joins TRBV7-9 to TRBJ2-1; D is perhaps TRBD1 or TRBD2 (5 bases each). V was pared by 3 bases and J by 2 bases, with 11 bases between. The CDR3 spans 15 residues. CDR1 SEHNR and CDR2 FQNEAQ come from the germline V gene (reference sequence). CDR3 sequence reads: CASSFRDGTYNEQFF. The CDR3 DNA reads as TGTGCCAGCAGCTTCCGGGACGGTACCTACAATGAGCAGTTCTTC.

This clonotype was counted a few times. The gene calls are TRBV9 and TRBJ1-6; a weak D match, TRBD1 (6 bases). The CDR3 is made up of 13 amino acids. CDR1 SGDLS and CDR2 YYNGEE come from the germline V gene. Trimming took 6 bases from V and 6 from J, leaving 10 bases between them. The CDR3 region has the DNA TGTGCCAGCAATGGGGGGCCTAATTCACCCCTCCACTTT. This gives the protein CASNGGPNSPLHF.

This clonotype was counted a few times. The chain combines TRBV7-8 with TRBJ2-7, with D perhaps matching TRBD2 (6 bases). The CDR3 extends over 12 amino acids. Germline V gene data show CDR1 as SGHVS and CDR2 as FQNEAQ. Trimming took off 4 bases at V and 9 bases at J, with 13 bases between the two ends. CDR3: CASSSGLGWQYF. For the CDR3, the DNA is TGTGCCAGCAGCTCGGGACTGGGATGGCAGTACTTC. Based on the CDR3 plus reference TRBV7-8 and TRBJ2-7, the full variable domain is GAGVSQSPRYKVAKRGQDVALRCDPISGHVSLFWYQQALGQGPEFLTYFQNEAQLDKSGLPSDRFFAERPEGSVSTLKIQRTQQEDSAVYLCASSSGLGWQYFGPGTRLTVT.

This clonotype was counted ten times or more. The rearrangement links TRBV7-2 to TRBJ2-7; D might be TRBD1 or TRBD2, each matching 5 bases. The germline V gene has CDR1 SGHTA and CDR2 FQGNSA. V was pared by 5 bases and J by 2 bases, with 10 bases between. This CDR3 comprises 13 residues. In DNA form, the CDR3 reads TGTGCCAGCAGCCCCCCGGGGCCCTACGAGCAGTACTTC. Encoded protein: CASSPPGPYEQYF.

This clonotype was observed at least ten times. The chain has TRBV6-6 and TRBJ2-1; D may correspond to TRBD1 or TRBD2 (6 bases each). Trimming cost V 2 bases and J 9 bases, with 17 bases left between them. The CDR3 extends over 15 amino acids. Germline CDR1 reads MNHNY; CDR2 reads SVGAGI (reference sequence). The CDR3 protein is CASSYNMGARGEQFF. The CDR3 DNA reads as TGTGCCAGCAGTTACAATATGGGGGCGCGGGGTGAGCAGTTCTTC.

The chain has TRBV7-9 and TRBJ2-1; 9 bases match TRBD2. In germline, CDR1 is SEHNR, CDR2 FQNEAQ (reference sequence). V dropped 3 bases and J dropped 0; count of bases not matched to a gene: 15. The CDR3 sequence is 20 residues long. The CDR3 loop is CASSLPFTRLAVSSYNEQFF. Here the CDR3 DNA reads TGTGCCAGCAGCTTGCCTTTTACTCGACTAGCGGTGAGCTCCTACAATGAGCAGTTCTTC.

This clonotype was picked up a small number of times. The V gene is TRBV7-9, the J gene TRBJ1-2; D is unclear. The CDR3 contains 16 residues. Trimming cost V 3 bases and J 4 bases, with 18 bases left between them. Germline V CDR1 and CDR2: SEHNR, FQNEAQ (reference sequence). This chain's CDR3 is CASSFGRAGGSYGYTF. The CDR3 DNA reads as TGTGCCAGCAGCTTCGGTCGTGCAGGTGGTAGCTATGGCTACACCTTC. Supplemented by reference TRBV7-9 and TRBJ1-2, the full variable domain reads DTGVSQNPRHKITKRGQNVTFRCDPISEHNRLYWYRQTLGQGPEFLTYFQNEAQLEKSRLLSDRFSAERPKGSFSTLEIQRTEQGDSAMYLCASSFGRAGGSYGYTFGSGTRLTVV.